This note documents a single T cell receptor beta chain sequence. The target antigen is unknown. This CDR3 has 16 residues. Germline V gene sequence: CDR1 SGHAT, CDR2 FQNNGV. V lost 0 bases to trimming and J lost 0 bases, with 12 bases between them. This specimen belongs to a study of long-term antiretroviral therapy in people with HIV. About the study: By about a decade, the earliest samples predate the 2015 immediate-ART recommendation. Study observations and caveats: Post-ART samples showed increased diversity that remained below transplant donor control levels. Possibly under older ART regimens, blood was drawn between the mid-2000s and the late 2010s.

The authors ran the immunoSEQ assay, v3.0, at survey level. Libraries were prepared by immunoSEQ multiplex PCR; TCRdb keeps only in-frame clonotypes and omits some of them. The sample consists of 25,000 to 35,000 clones, roughly 83% of them appearing once. Sequenced here: unsorted PBMCs, sampled almost 2.9 years after starting antiretroviral therapy. This chain uses TRBV11-2 with TRBJ2-7; D gene ambiguous. This sequence originates from a man aged 25-40 years with HIV. CDR3 amino acids: CASSLDPQDASYEQYF. Here the CDR3 DNA reads TGTGCCAGCAGCTTAGATCCGCAGGACGCCTCCTACGAGCAGTACTTC.